Presented here are 32 T cell receptor beta chains from one specimen sequenced in a study of T cells in Graves' hyperthyroidism and ophthalmopathy (dated by TCRdb to about 2019). Library construction relied on multiplex PCR. Instrument on record: Illumina HiSeq 2000. Amplification of TCR beta CDR3 regions was carried out from RNA transcripts. The TCR CDR3 was subjected to a first round of RT-PCR using the HTBI primer set and the Qiagen OneStep RT-PCR kit. TCRdb redid the processing of the public reads, applying fastp at Q25 and MiXCR, and retained in-frame beta chains. Identical CDR3 proteins give one entry, which carries the most common genes and DNA. The sample data list a few hundred thousand distinct CDR3 sequences, and just under 25% of these were observed just once. The biggest ten clones account for 73% of the sample. The sample taken for sequencing was blood. Every receptor here comes from a man aged 45-65 years with Graves' hyperthyroidism.

This sequence joins TRBV6-1 and TRBJ2-6; D might be TRBD1 (6 bases). Looked up from germline, CDR1 is MNHNS and CDR2 is SASEGT. Trimming removed 6 bases from V and 1 base from J, with 10 bases in between. The CDR3 runs to 15 residues. CDR3 loop: CASSRTGSGANVLTF. CDR3 in DNA: TGTGCCAGCAGCCGCACAGGGTCTGGGGCCAACGTCCTGACTTTC.

V gene TRBV11-3 combines with J gene TRBJ1-1, with D perhaps TRBD1 (5 bases). The CDR3 is made up of 15 amino acids. Trimming removed 2 bases from V and 4 bases from J, with 14 bases in between. The germline V gene encodes CDR1 SGHNT and CDR2 YENEEA. The CDR3 reads CASSLLEGPGTEAFF. CDR3 DNA: TGTGCCAGCAGCTTATTGGAGGGGCCGGGCACTGAAGCTTTCTTT.

This clonotype has just a few counts. The chain recombines TRBV20-1 with TRBJ2-7; D is ambiguous. Germline values: CDR1 DFQATT, CDR2 SNEGSKA (reference sequence). CDR3 length: 12 residues. V lost 6 bases and J lost 6, with 15 bases in between. The CDR3 bases are TGCAGTGCAACCCGGGCAAGTGCCGAGCAGTACTTC. Translation: CSATRASAEQYF.

Concerning this clonotype itself: A read error may account for a junction end that differs from germline. This chain joins TRBV18 and TRBJ1-1; TRBD1 is a possible D gene (6 bases). This CDR3 has 15 amino acids. CDR1 is KGHSH and CDR2 is LQKENI in the germline V gene. The CDR3 DNA follows: TGTGCCGGCTCACTAAACAGGGAGGTAGACACTGAAGCTTTCTTT. It translates to CAGSLNREVDTEAFF.

V and J are TRBV9 and TRBJ2-1; D ambiguous. Germline V gives CDR1 SGDLS, CDR2 YYNGEE. V was pared by 1 base and J by 5 bases, with 4 bases between. The CDR3 is 12 residues long. The CDR3, as DNA: TGTGCCAGCAGCGTAAACGACAATGAGCAGTTCTTC. Protein sequence: CASSVNDNEQFF.

This clonotype was seen more than once but under ten times. The V gene is TRBV15, the J gene TRBJ2-1, with 8 bases identical to TRBD1. This CDR3 has 16 amino acids. Germline V CDR1 and CDR2: LNHNV, YYDKDF (reference sequence). With V trimmed by 4 bases and J by 7 bases, 12 bases remained unmatched. The CDR3 sequence: CATSTLGDRLTNEQFF. The DNA of the CDR3 is TGTGCCACCAGCACTCTGGGGGACAGGTTGACGAATGAGCAGTTCTTC. Variable domain in full (rest from reference TRBV15 and TRBJ2-1): DAMVIQNPRYQVTQFGKPVTLSCSQTLNHNVMYWYQQKSSQAPKLLFHYYDKDFNNEADTPDNFQSRRPNTSFCFLDIRSPGLGDTAMYLCATSTLGDRLTNEQFFGPGTRLTVL.

The chain carries TRBV2 and TRBJ1-2, with 7 bases lining up with TRBD1. V was clipped by 3 bases and J by 4 bases; unmatched bases: 5. The CDR3 is made up of 14 amino acids. CDR1 and CDR2 from the germline V gene are SNHLY and FYNNEI. CDR3 region: CASSDRDRGYGYTF. The CDR3 DNA is TGTGCCAGCAGTGATAGGGACAGAGGCTATGGCTACACCTTC.

The chain is built from TRBV3-1 and TRBJ2-1; 12 bases map to TRBD2. There are 17 residues in the CDR3. J was trimmed by 4 bases and V by 4 bases; bases with no gene match: 8. Per the germline V gene, CDR1 is LGHDT and CDR2 is YNNKEL (reference sequence). DNA of the CDR3: TGTGCCAGCAGCCCGCTAGCGGGAGGGCTAGATTACAATGAGCAGTTCTTC. It codes for CASSPLAGGLDYNEQFF.

In its sample, this clonotype was seen many times. DNA for the CDR3: TGTGCCAGCAGTTCGCGAGGGACAGGACCTAGCACAGATACGCAGTATTTT. This gives the protein CASSSRGTGPSTDTQYF. This chain joins TRBV12-3 or TRBV12-4 and TRBJ2-3; 8 nucleotides match TRBD1. Trimming removed 4 bases from V and 0 bases from J; junction bases left unmatched: 9. The CDR3 loop spans 17 amino acids.

This chain links TRBV10-3 with TRBJ1-1; D ambiguous. The CDR3 loop spans 12 amino acids. V was trimmed by 0 bases and J by 8 bases, leaving 7 bases between them. Germline CDR1 reads ENHRY; CDR2 reads SYGVKD. The CDR3 DNA sequence: TGTGCCATCAGTGAGTCTGCCGGGGAAGCTTTCTTT. Amino acid sequence: CAISESAGEAFF.

This chain links TRBV10-3 with TRBJ1-2; D is ambiguous. The ends were cut back, 1 base at V and 6 bases at J, with 12 bases in the middle. Germline assignment: CDR1 ENHRY and CDR2 SYGVKD. CDR3 length: 14 residues. This CDR3 is CAISEFDGGNGYTF. In DNA form, the CDR3 reads TGTGCCATCAGTGAGTTCGACGGCGGGAATGGCTACACCTTC.

The chain employs TRBV20-1 and TRBJ2-7; possible D gene TRBD2, 5 bases. The CDR3 totals 18 residues. Trimming removed 6 bases from V and 1 base from J, with 28 bases in between. CDR1 is DFQATT and CDR2 is SNEGSKA in the germline V gene (reference sequence). The CDR3: CSAKPEGPREGPSYEQYF. CDR3 nucleotides: TGCAGTGCAAAACCCGAGGGCCCCCGAGAGGGTCCATCCTACGAGCAGTACTTC.

A single count supports this clonotype. The rearrangement uses TRBV30 and TRBJ2-2; either TRBD1 or TRBD2 may fit D (5 bases each). CDR3 length equals 15 residues. Trimming shortened V by 0 bases and J by 1 base, and 9 bases separated the two germline ends. Germline CDR1 is GTSNPN and CDR2 is SVGIG (reference sequence). The CDR3 nucleotides are TGTGCCTGGAGTGTTCAGGGAGTGAACACCGGGGAGCTGTTTTTT. It yields the protein CAWSVQGVNTGELFF.

V and J are TRBV11-3 and TRBJ1-2, with D possibly being TRBD1 (6 bases). Germline V gives CDR1 SGHNT, CDR2 YENEEA. The CDR3 has 14 amino acids. With 1 base removed from V and 6 bases from J, the gap between germline ends came to 12 bases. The CDR3 DNA reads TGTGCCAGCAGCTTAGTCACAGGGTCTGATGGCTACACCTTC. Amino acids: CASSLVTGSDGYTF.

This CDR3 is CSARRSNSNSPLHF. CDR3 DNA: TGCAGTGCTAGAAGGTCGAACAGTAATTCACCCCTCCACTTT. The V and J genes are TRBV20-1 and TRBJ1-6; D is unresolved. Germline CDR1 reads DFQATT; CDR2 reads SNEGSKA (reference sequence). The V gene lost 2 bases and the J gene lost 6 bases, with 11 bases spanning the gap. The CDR3 extends over 14 amino acids.

CDR3 in DNA: TGTGCCAGCAGCGGGACAGGACTATACGAGCAGTACTTC. Protein product: CASSGTGLYEQYF. The V call is TRBV27, the J call TRBJ2-7; 8 bases are shared with TRBD1. J lost 4 bases, V lost 6 bases, and 5 bases had no gene match. This CDR3 region has 13 residues. Germline V lookup: CDR1 MNHEY, CDR2 SMNVEV (reference sequence).

This clonotype was detected a few times. V usage is TRBV6-1 and J usage is TRBJ1-2; TRBD1 agrees at 7 bases. The CDR3 length is 13 residues. The V and J ends lost 5 bases and 6 bases, in that order; junction bases with no gene match: 6. CDR1 is MNHNS and CDR2 is SASEGT in the germline V gene. The CDR3 loop reads CASSKTGDHGYTF. Here the CDR3 DNA reads TGTGCCAGCAGTAAAACAGGGGATCATGGCTACACCTTC.

The gene calls are TRBV5-1 and TRBJ2-7; 9 bases are a match to TRBD2. The CDR3 length is 14 residues. Germline trimming cut 4 bases from V and 3 bases from J; bases unmatched to any gene: 5. Germline V CDR1 and CDR2: SGHRS, YFSETQ. CDR3 sequence: CASSTISGSYEQYF. As DNA, the CDR3 is TGCGCCAGCAGCACTATTAGCGGGAGCTACGAGCAGTACTTC.

The CDR3 is CAWRFFGTVRNTEAFF. CDR3 coding DNA: TGTGCCTGGAGGTTTTTCGGGACAGTTCGGAACACTGAAGCTTTCTTT. The rearrangement uses TRBV30 and TRBJ1-1, with 7 bases aligning to TRBD1. V dropped 3 bases and J dropped 1; count of bases not matched to a gene: 11. CDR1 is GTSNPN and CDR2 is SVGIG in the germline V gene (reference sequence). The CDR3 has 16 residues.

The sample holds many counts of this clonotype. This chain links TRBV28 with TRBJ2-7; 15 nucleotides align to TRBD2. Germline-derived CDR1 and CDR2 are MDHEN and SYDVKM. With V trimmed by 4 bases and J by 4 bases, 11 bases remained unmatched. There are 18 residues in the CDR3. In DNA, the CDR3 is TGTGCCAGCAGTTCCCCCGGACTAGCGGGAGGGCCGGGATACGAGCAGTACTTC. Amino acids: CASSSPGLAGGPGYEQYF.

The gene calls are TRBV12-3 or TRBV12-4 and TRBJ2-3, with D perhaps TRBD1 (5 bases). TRBJ1-5 explains the end of the DNA better; the J call may be wrong. The CDR3 sequence is 17 residues long. The CDR3 DNA sequence: TGTGCCAGCAGTGGGGGACTAGCGGGAGGGATAGGAGATACGCAGCATTTT. It codes for CASSGGLAGGIGDTQHF.

This clonotype was seen a few times. V usage is TRBV4-1 and J usage is TRBJ1-3, with D unclear. The germline V gene encodes CDR1 MGHRA and CDR2 YSYEKL. V shed 0 bases and J shed 7 bases, with 7 bases lying between them. This CDR3 contains 13 residues. Written as DNA, the CDR3 is TGCGCCAGCAGCCAAGAACAGAGGAACACCATATATTTT. Protein sequence: CASSQEQRNTIYF.

In this sample, this clonotype turned up many times. The chain recombines TRBV20-1 with TRBJ2-5; no clear D. V gave up 1 base and J gave up 5 bases, with 20 bases separating them. Germline CDR1 is DFQATT and CDR2 is SNEGSKA (reference sequence). The CDR3 length is 16 residues. The CDR3 reads CSARVPWIDTGETQYF. CDR3 in DNA: TGCAGTGCTAGAGTGCCCTGGATAGATACTGGGGAGACCCAGTACTTC.

This clonotype was found a few times. The chain uses TRBV7-2 and TRBJ1-1; D is perhaps TRBD1 (5 bases). The V and J ends lost 3 bases and 2 bases respectively, with 16 bases between them. Germline CDR1 SGHTA, CDR2 FQGNSA. The length of the CDR3 is 16 residues. CDR3 region: CASSLAGQIINTEAFF. The CDR3 nucleotides are TGTGCCAGCAGCTTGGCAGGGCAAATAATAAACACTGAAGCTTTCTTT.

In its sample, this clonotype was seen many times. The gene calls are TRBV7-7 and TRBJ2-7; no firm D call. The CDR3 sequence is 13 residues long. Trimming took 2 bases from V and 3 from J, leaving 8 bases between them. CDR1 and CDR2 from the germline V gene are SSHAT and FNYEAQ (reference sequence). This CDR3 reads CASSLSTDYEQYF. The CDR3 DNA reads TGTGCCAGCAGCTTAAGTACAGACTACGAGCAGTACTTC.

The V call is TRBV12-3 or TRBV12-4, the J call TRBJ2-2; tentative D call: TRBD2 (5 bases). Trimming shortened V by 5 bases and J by 3 bases, and 10 bases separated the two germline ends. The CDR3 is 14 residues long. CDR3 sequence (DNA): TGTGCCAGCAGTCCCGGACTGTACACCGGGGAGCTGTTTTTT. This encodes CASSPGLYTGELFF.

This clonotype was counted once. CDR3 sequence reads: CASSLASATADTQYF. CDR3 nucleotide sequence: TGTGCCAGCAGCTTGGCGAGCGCTACAGCAGATACGCAGTATTTT. The J gene is TRBJ2-3, the V gene TRBV5-4; D unresolved. The CDR3 sequence is 15 residues long. In germline, CDR1 is SGHNT, CDR2 YYREEE (reference sequence). Trimming left V 0 bases short and J 4 bases short, with 12 bases between. Based on the CDR3 plus reference TRBV5-4 and TRBJ2-3, the full variable domain is ETGVTQSPTHLIKTRGQQVTLRCSSQSGHNTVSWYQQALGQGPQFIFQYYREEENGRGNFPPRFSGLQFPNYSSELNVNALELDDSALYLCASSLASATADTQYFGPGTRLTVL.

This clonotype was seen more than once but under ten times. This chain joins TRBV7-2 and TRBJ2-7; D gene uncertain. The V gene's germline CDR1 is SGHTA and CDR2 FQGNSA. V lost 5 bases and J lost 3, with 11 bases in between. The CDR3 is 13 amino acids. CDR3 loop: CASSNRVGYEQYF. Here the CDR3 DNA reads TGTGCCAGCAGCAACCGAGTCGGCTACGAGCAGTACTTC.

A note on this clonotype: A much larger clone sits a single nucleotide away, making a read error possible. The CDR3 does not close with the conserved phenylalanine or tryptophan, likely indicating a read error. The chain employs TRBV3-1 and TRBJ1-1; D perhaps matches TRBD1 (5 bases). V lost 3 bases and J lost 3, with 8 bases in between. Germline CDR1 is LGHDT and CDR2 is YNNKEL (reference sequence). The CDR3 length is 13 residues. The CDR3 DNA reads TGTGCCAGCAGCCATAGGGGAGACACTGAAGCTTTCCTT. It is translated as CASSHRGDTEAFL.

This clonotype was counted many times. A junction boundary mismatches the germline segment, possibly from a read error. This chain connects TRBV3-1 to TRBJ2-1; D is unclear. In germline, CDR1 is LGHDT, CDR2 YNNKEL (reference sequence). The CDR3 totals 18 residues. This CDR3 reads CASSPPRAMSFSYDEQFF. The CDR3 coding sequence is TGTGCCAGCAGCCCTCCTCGGGCCATGTCTTTCTCCTACGATGAGCAGTTCTTC.

This clonotype was seen many times. V and J are TRBV7-2 and TRBJ2-3, with TRBD1 identical over 7 bases. Trimming removed 6 bases from V and 2 bases from J; junction bases left unmatched: 14. The CDR3 runs 17 residues. In germline, CDR1 is SGHTA, CDR2 FQGNSA. The CDR3 region is CASRNHGQDPFTDTQYF. For the CDR3, the DNA is TGTGCCAGCAGGAACCACGGACAGGACCCATTCACAGATACGCAGTATTTT.

The table lists this clonotype with a few counts. The chain couples TRBV7-9 to TRBJ2-5; 8 nucleotides line up with TRBD1. Germline CDR1 is SEHNR and CDR2 is FQNEAQ (reference sequence). This CDR3 spans 17 amino acids. Losses at the gene ends were 5 bases for V and 7 bases for J; bases not matched to a gene: 18. CDR3: CASSRTPGQEDWGTQYF. CDR3 sequence (DNA): TGTGCCAGCAGCCGAACGCCGGGACAGGAAGATTGGGGGACCCAGTACTTC.